This T cell receptor (beta chain) was sequenced for a study of T cells after posttransplantation cyclophosphamide (dated by TCRdb to the mid-2010s). With regard to the full study: T cell repertoire reconstitution was tracked by TRB sequencing after myeloablative bone marrow transplantation in which posttransplantation cyclophosphamide was used as GVHD prophylaxis. Antigen receptor sequencing covered samples from a few dozen PTCy-treated patients and some 15 of their related bone marrow donors. TRA and TRB clonality were tightly correlated in 10 or so samples, so subsequent TCR analyses focused on TRB only. Up to roughly 3 additional blood samples from 2 to 5.2 years after transplant were also TRB-sequenced in 3 patients, as was pretransplant blood from 4 patients. TRB sequencing was performed on blood from all 35 or so PTCy patients with 1-year posttransplant specimens. Public TRB sequences were checked against a database of over 3,500 sequences associated with responses to pathogens, tumor antigens, self-antigens and alloantigens.

Turning to this clone: What this receptor recognizes is not known. Per-nucleotide qualities are absent, and no much larger clonotype sits a single base away.

From the cysteine through the phenylalanine, the CDR3 covers 15 amino acids. Left in the record is the CDR3 DNA by itself, 45 bases read in frame from the first base. The germline V gene yields SGHDT for CDR1 and YYEEEE for CDR2. The germline V end is reduced by 3 bases and the J end by 2 bases; junction bases left unmatched: 4. Genomic DNA was used for TRB sequencing, which was performed with the immunoSEQ assay at survey resolution or with the hsTCRB kit. The authors' analysis ran thus. The immunoSEQ software handled initial read processing, and the LymphoSeq R package was used for repertoire analyses. Clonality was computed as 1 minus normalized Shannon entropy, and a Gini coefficient was also calculated for each TRB dataset. Phenotypes of unsorted samples were inferred by mapping TRB sequences from sorted subsets of the recipient or donor onto the same recipient's unsorted samples. Imported from immuneACCESS, the table was reduced by TCRdb to in-frame sequences with V and J called. These copies leave out some clones; in studies compared against another copy, an unresolved V gene accounts for under half, and the cause of the remainder is not known. V, J and clone size reflect that table, while D and trimming were determined from the DNA. This sample holds approximately 56,000 clones; 85% to 95% were observed only once. In total, the top ten clones hold 2.5% to 3% of the sample.

Peripheral blood samples were provided by related bone marrow donors on the day of marrow donation. Mononuclear cells from peripheral blood and bone marrow were separated by Ficoll-Hypaque density centrifugation and then cryopreserved. Study-wide findings and limitations: Across 35 to 45 patients, TRB clonality was highly associated with recipient CMV seropositivity and CMV reactivation, and diversity in PTCy patients was similar to diversity in CNI/methotrexate controls. Donor-recipient similarity was low at 1-2 months but rose over the first year, and later blood repertoires were often dominated by donor CD8+ memory clones. The TRB repertoires of T cells infiltrating skin or the GI tract showed only limited overlap with the TRB repertoires found in blood.

Sample: PBMCs. The chain is made from TRBV5-6 and TRBJ2-7; 11 junctional bases match TRBD1. The TCR was taken from a woman aged 30 to 39 in good health and a related stem cell transplant donor. The DNA sequence is given as TGTGCCAGCAGCTCTCCGGGACAGGGGGCCTACGAGCAGTACTTC. Its product reads: CASSSPGQGAYEQYF.